Each of the 8 T cell receptor beta chains below was sequenced from the same sample in a study of T cells in Graves' hyperthyroidism and ophthalmopathy. Using RNA transcripts as the source, TCR beta CDR3 regions were amplified. HTBI primers were the set used in a first-round RT-PCR of the TCR CDR3. TCRdb fed the multiplex PCR reads into MiXCR, producing one record per CDR3 protein. The sample consists of 550,000 to 800,000 distinct CDR3 sequences, 15% to 20% of them appearing once. Source material: blood. Receptors were obtained from a man aged 50-59 years with Graves' hyperthyroidism.

This chain connects TRBV15 to TRBJ1-1; TRBD1 might be the D (5 bases). V was clipped by 0 bases and J by 4 bases, with 9 bases between them. Germline V gene sequence: CDR1 LNHNV, CDR2 YYDKDF (reference sequence). This CDR3 region has 14 residues. The CDR3 bases are TGTGCCACCAGCAGAGAGGAGGGGAGCACTGAAGCTTTCTTT. This translates into CATSREEGSTEAFF.

This clonotype has at least ten counts. The J gene is TRBJ1-1, the V gene TRBV14; maybe TRBD1 (6 bases). The CDR3 runs 15 residues. Looked up from germline, CDR1 is SGHDN and CDR2 is FVKESK. The ends were cut back, 0 bases at V and 2 bases at J, with 10 bases in the middle. CDR3 nucleotide sequence: TGTGCCAGCAGCCAAGATCAGGGGCTAAACACTGAAGCTTTCTTT. This gives the protein CASSQDQGLNTEAFF.

This clonotype was seen more than once but under ten times. This chain's CDR3 is CASSPRYRNTGELFF. The CDR3 nucleotides are TGTGCCAGCAGCCCACGATATCGCAACACCGGGGAGCTGTTTTTT. This sequence joins TRBV7-2 and TRBJ2-2; D is unclear. The CDR3 extends over 15 amino acids. V lost 5 bases and J 2 bases, leaving 12 bases between the germline ends. CDR1 and CDR2 from the germline V gene are SGHTA and FQGNSA.

The chain employs TRBV10-3 and TRBJ1-2, with D possibly matching TRBD1 (5 bases). Trimming stripped 10 bases from V and 2 bases from J, with 14 bases between. CDR1 and CDR2 from the germline V gene are ENHRY and SYGVKD. CDR3 size: 13 residues. The CDR3 loop is CATKPGSNYGYTF. The CDR3 nucleotides are TGTGCCACGAAGCCAGGGTCAAACTATGGCTACACCTTC.

The chain recombines TRBV7-6 with TRBJ2-2; a weak D match, TRBD2 (5 bases). The CDR3 has 14 residues. The V gene's germline CDR1 is SGHVS and CDR2 FNYEAQ. V lost 1 base to trimming and J lost 3 bases, with 6 bases between them. CDR3 in DNA: TGTGCCAGCAGCTTAGGGAGGTACACCGGGGAGCTGTTTTTT. This codes for CASSLGRYTGELFF. Based on the CDR3 plus reference TRBV7-6 and TRBJ2-2, the full variable domain is GAGVSQSPRYKVTKRGQDVALRCDPISGHVSLYWYRQALGQGPEFLTYFNYEAQQDKSGLPNDRFSAERPEGSISTLTIQRTEQRDSAMYRCASSLGRYTGELFFGEGSRLTVL.

This clonotype has ten or more counts. The gene calls are TRBV7-3 and TRBJ2-3; 10 nucleotides agree with TRBD2. CDR3 length: 14 amino acids. Trimming took 4 bases from V and 6 from J; bases not matched to a gene: 4. The V gene's germline CDR1 is SGHTA and CDR2 FQGTGA. CDR3 coding DNA: TGTGCCAGCAGCTCCGGGACTAGCGCGGATACGCAGTATTTT. It is translated as CASSSGTSADTQYF.

This clonotype was seen at least ten times. This chain links TRBV2 with TRBJ2-2; weak D call: TRBD2 (5 bases). The germline V gene has CDR1 SNHLY and CDR2 FYNNEI. V was trimmed by 0 bases and J by 1 base, leaving 9 bases between them. The CDR3 length is 16 residues. The CDR3 loop reads CASSEAEVGNTGELFF. CDR3 bases: TGTGCCAGCAGTGAAGCGGAGGTGGGGAACACCGGGGAGCTGTTTTTT. The full variable domain, rest sourced from reference TRBV2 and TRBJ2-2, is EPEVTQTPSHQVTQMGQEVILRCVPISNHLYFYWYRQILGQKVEFLVSFYNNEISEKSEIFDDQFSVERPDGSNFTLKIRSTKLEDSAMYFCASSEAEVGNTGELFFGEGSRLTVL.

This clonotype was counted a few times. The chain carries TRBV9 and TRBJ2-1, with TRBD2 matching over 9 bases. The CDR3 consists of 16 residues. Germline V gives CDR1 SGDLS, CDR2 YYNGEE. Trimming cost V 0 bases and J 8 bases; bases outside gene matches: 9. CDR3 loop: CASSVAGGRAIDEQFF. The CDR3 coding sequence is TGTGCCAGCAGCGTAGCCGGCGGGAGGGCCATTGATGAGCAGTTCTTC.